The clone carrying this T cell receptor beta chain has at least ten counts. The data belong to a study of T cells in Graves' hyperthyroidism and ophthalmopathy. The V end lost 3 bases, the J end lost 6 bases, and 8 bases lay between the germline ends. The length of the CDR3 is 12 residues. Template material for amplifying TCR beta CDR3 regions consisted of RNA transcripts. A first-round RT-PCR of the TCR CDR3 used the HTBI primer set. TCRdb reprocessed the multiplex PCR reads with MiXCR, giving one entry per CDR3 protein. In the table there are fewer than 700,000 distinct CDR3 sequences, roughly 16% of which are singletons.

The TCR originated in a woman under 40 with Graves' hyperthyroidism. The sample was blood. The chain links TRBV12-3 or TRBV12-4 to TRBJ1-1; a possible D gene is TRBD1 (5 bases). The CDR3 spells CASSFGGSEAFF. Here the CDR3 DNA reads TGTGCCAGCAGTTTCGGGGGATCTGAAGCTTTCTTT.